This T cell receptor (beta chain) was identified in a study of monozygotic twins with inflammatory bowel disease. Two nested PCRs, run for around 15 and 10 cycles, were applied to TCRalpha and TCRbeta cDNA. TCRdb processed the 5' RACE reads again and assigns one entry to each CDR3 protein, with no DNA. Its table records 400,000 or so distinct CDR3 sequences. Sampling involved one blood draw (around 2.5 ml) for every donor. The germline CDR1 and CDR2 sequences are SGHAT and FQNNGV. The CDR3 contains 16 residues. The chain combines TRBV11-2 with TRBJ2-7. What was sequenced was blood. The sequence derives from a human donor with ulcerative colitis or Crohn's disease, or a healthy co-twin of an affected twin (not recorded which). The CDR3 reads CASSSIVSGRPYEQYF.